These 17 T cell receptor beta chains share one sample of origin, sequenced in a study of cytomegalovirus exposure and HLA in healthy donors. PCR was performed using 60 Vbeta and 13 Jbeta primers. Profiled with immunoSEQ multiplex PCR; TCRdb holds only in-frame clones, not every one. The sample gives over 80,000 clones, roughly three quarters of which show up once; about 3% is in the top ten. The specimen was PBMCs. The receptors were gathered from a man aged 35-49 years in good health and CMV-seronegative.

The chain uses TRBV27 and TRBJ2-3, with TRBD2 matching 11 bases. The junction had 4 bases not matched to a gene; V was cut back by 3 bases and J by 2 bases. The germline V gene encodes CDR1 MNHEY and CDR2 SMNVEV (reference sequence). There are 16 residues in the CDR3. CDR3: CASSFGTSGTTDTQYF. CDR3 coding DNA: TGTGCCAGCAGTTTTGGGACTAGCGGAACCACAGATACGCAGTATTTT.

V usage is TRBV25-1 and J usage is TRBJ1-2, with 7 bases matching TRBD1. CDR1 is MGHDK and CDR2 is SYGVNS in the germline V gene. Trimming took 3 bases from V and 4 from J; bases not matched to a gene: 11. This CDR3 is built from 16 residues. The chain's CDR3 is CASSDPRQGVGYGYTF. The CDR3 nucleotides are TGTGCCAGCAGTGACCCTCGGCAGGGGGTCGGCTATGGCTACACCTTC.

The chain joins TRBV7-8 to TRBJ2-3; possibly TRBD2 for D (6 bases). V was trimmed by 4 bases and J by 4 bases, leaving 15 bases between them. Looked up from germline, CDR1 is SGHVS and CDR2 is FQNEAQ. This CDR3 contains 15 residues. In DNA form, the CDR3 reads TGTGCCAGCAGCTCCGCGGGGAGCGCGGCAGATACGCAGTATTTT. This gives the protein CASSSAGSAADTQYF. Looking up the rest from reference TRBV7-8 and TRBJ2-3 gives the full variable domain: GAGVSQSPRYKVAKRGQDVALRCDPISGHVSLFWYQQALGQGPEFLTYFQNEAQLDKSGLPSDRFFAERPEGSVSTLKIQRTQQEDSAVYLCASSSAGSAADTQYFGPGTRLTVL.

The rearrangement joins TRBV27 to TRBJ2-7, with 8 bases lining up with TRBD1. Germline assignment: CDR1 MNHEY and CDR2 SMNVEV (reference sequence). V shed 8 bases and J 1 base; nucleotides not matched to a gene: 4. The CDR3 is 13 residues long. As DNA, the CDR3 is TGTGCCAGCCAGAGACAGGGGTCCTACGAGCAGTACTTC. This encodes CASQRQGSYEQYF.

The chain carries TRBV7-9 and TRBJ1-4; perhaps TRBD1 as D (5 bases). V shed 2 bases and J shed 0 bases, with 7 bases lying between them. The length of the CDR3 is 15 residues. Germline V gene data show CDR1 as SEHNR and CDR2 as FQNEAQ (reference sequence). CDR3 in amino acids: CASSLTRATNEKLFF. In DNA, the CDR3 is TGTGCCAGCAGCTTAACCAGGGCAACTAATGAAAAACTGTTTTTT.

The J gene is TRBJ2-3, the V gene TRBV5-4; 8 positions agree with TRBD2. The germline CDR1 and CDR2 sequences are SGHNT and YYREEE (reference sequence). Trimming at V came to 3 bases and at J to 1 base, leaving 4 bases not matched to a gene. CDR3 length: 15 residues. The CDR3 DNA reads TGTGCCAGCAGCTCCGGGGGGGCCGGCACAGATACGCAGTATTTT. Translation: CASSSGGAGTDTQYF.

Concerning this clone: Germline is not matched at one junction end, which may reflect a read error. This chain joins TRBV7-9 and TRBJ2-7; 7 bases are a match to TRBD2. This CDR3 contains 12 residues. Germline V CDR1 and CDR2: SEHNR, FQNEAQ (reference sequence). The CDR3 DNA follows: TGTTCCAGCAGCTTACTTGGGGGGGTGCAGTACTTC. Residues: CSSSLLGGVQYF.

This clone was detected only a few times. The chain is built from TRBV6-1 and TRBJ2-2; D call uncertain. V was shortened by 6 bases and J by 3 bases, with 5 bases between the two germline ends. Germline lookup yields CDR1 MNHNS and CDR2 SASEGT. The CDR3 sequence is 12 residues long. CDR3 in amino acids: CASSRDTGELFF. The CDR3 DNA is TGTGCCAGCAGCCGAGACACCGGGGAGCTGTTTTTT.

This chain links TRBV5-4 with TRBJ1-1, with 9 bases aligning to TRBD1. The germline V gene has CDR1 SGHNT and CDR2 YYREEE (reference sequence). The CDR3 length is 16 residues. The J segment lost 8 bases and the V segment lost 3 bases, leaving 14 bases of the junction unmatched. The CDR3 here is CASSSYLGQGLHEAFF. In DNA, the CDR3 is TGTGCCAGCAGCTCTTATCTGGGACAGGGCCTCCACGAAGCTTTCTTT.

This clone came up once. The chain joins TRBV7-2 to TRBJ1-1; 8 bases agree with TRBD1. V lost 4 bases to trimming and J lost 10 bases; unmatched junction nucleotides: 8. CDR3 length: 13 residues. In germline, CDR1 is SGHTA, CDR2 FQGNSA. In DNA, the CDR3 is TGTGCCAGCAGCTACCAGGGGGCGCGGGCAGCTTTCTTT. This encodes CASSYQGARAAFF.

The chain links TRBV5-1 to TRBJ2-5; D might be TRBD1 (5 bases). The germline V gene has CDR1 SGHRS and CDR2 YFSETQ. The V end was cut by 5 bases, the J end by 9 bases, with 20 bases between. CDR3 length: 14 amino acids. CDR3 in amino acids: CASRMGPDLTPQYF. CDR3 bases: TGCGCCAGCAGAATGGGGCCGGATTTAACCCCCCAGTACTTC.

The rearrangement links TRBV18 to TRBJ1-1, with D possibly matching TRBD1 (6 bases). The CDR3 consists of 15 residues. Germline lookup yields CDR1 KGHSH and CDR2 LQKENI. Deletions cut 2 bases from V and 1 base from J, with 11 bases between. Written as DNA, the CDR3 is TGTGCCAGCTCACCATGGACAGAGACGAACACTGAAGCTTTCTTT. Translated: CASSPWTETNTEAFF.

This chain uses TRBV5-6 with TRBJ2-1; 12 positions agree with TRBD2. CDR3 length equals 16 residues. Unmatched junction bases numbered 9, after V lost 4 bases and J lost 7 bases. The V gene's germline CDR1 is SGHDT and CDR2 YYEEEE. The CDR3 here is CASSHPKTSGGNEQFF. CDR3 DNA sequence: TGTGCCAGCAGCCACCCTAAGACTAGCGGGGGAAATGAGCAGTTCTTC. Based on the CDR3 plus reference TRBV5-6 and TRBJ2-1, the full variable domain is DAGVTQSPTHLIKTRGQQVTLRCSPKSGHDTVSWYQQALGQGPQFIFQYYEEEERQRGNFPDRFSGHQFPNYSSELNVNALLLGDSALYLCASSHPKTSGGNEQFFGPGTRLTVL.

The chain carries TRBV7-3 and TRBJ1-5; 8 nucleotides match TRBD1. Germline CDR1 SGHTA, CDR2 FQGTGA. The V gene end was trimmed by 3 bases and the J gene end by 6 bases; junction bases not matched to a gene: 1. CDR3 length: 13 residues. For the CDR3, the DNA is TGTGCCAGCAGCTTCACAGGGGGTCAGCCCCAGCATTTT. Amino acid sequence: CASSFTGGQPQHF.

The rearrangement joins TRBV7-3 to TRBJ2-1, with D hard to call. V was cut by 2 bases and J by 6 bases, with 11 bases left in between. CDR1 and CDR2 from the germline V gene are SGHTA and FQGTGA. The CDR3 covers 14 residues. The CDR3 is CASSLERPPNEQFF. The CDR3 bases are TGTGCCAGCAGCTTAGAGCGCCCCCCCAATGAGCAGTTCTTC.

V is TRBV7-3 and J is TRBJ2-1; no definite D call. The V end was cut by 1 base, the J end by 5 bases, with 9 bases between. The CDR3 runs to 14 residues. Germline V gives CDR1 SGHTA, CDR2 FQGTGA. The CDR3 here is CASSLSGPDNEQFF. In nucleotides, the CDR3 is TGTGCCAGCAGCTTAAGTGGGCCTGACAATGAGCAGTTCTTC.

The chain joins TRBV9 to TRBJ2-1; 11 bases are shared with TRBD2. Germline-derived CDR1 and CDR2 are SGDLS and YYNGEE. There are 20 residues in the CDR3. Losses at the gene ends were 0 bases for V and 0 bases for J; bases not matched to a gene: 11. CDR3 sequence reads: CASSVAWTSGPSSSYNEQFF. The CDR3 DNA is TGTGCCAGCAGCGTAGCTTGGACTAGCGGGCCCTCGAGCTCCTACAATGAGCAGTTCTTC. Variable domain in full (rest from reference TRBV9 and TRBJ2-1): DSGVTQTPKHLITATGQRVTLRCSPRSGDLSVYWYQQSLDQGLQFLIQYYNGEERAKGNILERFSAQQFPDLHSELNLSSLELGDSALYFCASSVAWTSGPSSSYNEQFFGPGTRLTVL.